The 2 T cell receptor beta chains below were found in one sample sequenced in a study of vaccination and CD4 T cells after COVID-19. Treatment given: roughly 10-day PBMC culture with coronavirus spike peptide pools or control peptides (ViraFEST assay). Sequenced with the Oncomine TCR Beta short-read assay was DNA taken from cultured CD4+ T cells. TCRdb analysed the PCR reads with MiXCR anew, one entry per CDR3 protein. There are about 5,600 distinct CDR3 sequences in the sample; less than 50% occur only once, and 30% to 40% lies in the top ten. Their recognized antigens are unknown. Source material: CD4+ T cells from blood, cultured in vitro. The receptors shown here come from a human donor who had recovered from COVID-19.

This clonotype was recorded a few times. V gene TRBV20-1 combines with J gene TRBJ2-7, with TRBD2 matching 8 bases. Germline CDR1 DFQATT, CDR2 SNEGSKA (reference sequence). Losses at the gene ends were 7 bases for V and 3 bases for J; bases not matched to a gene: 5. CDR3 length equals 12 residues. The CDR3 loop is CSVGGDGYEQYF. Here the CDR3 DNA reads TGCAGTGTCGGGGGGGACGGCTACGAGCAGTACTTC.

This chain connects TRBV24-1 to TRBJ2-1; 10 positions match TRBD2. CDR1 is KGHDR, CDR2 SFDVKD, per germline. The CDR3 is made up of 15 amino acids. After removal of 3 bases from V and 10 bases from J, the junction contained 8 bases not matched to a gene. The CDR3 coding sequence is TGTGCCACCAGTGATGCTTCGACTAGCGGGTACGAGCAGTTCTTC. It yields the protein CATSDASTSGYEQFF.